The 31 T cell receptor beta chains below all came from one sample that was sequenced in a study of glioma-infiltrating T cells. TCR alpha and beta CDR3 regions were amplified from RNA using iRepertoire nested multiplex PCR. In TCRdb, the multiplex PCR reads were re-called with MiXCR into one record per CDR3 protein. Here the sample spans approximately 90,000 distinct CDR3 sequences, 20% to 25% being singletons. The specimen was glioma tissue, nonneoplastic brain tissue, or PBMCs (not recorded which). The source of these receptors is a human donor with low-grade glioma or glioblastoma, undergoing nonglioma brain surgery, or in good health (not recorded which).

The genes are TRBV11-2 and TRBJ2-7; D possibly corresponds to TRBD2 (5 bases). Trimming removed 5 bases from V and 6 bases from J, with 8 bases in between. The CDR3 covers 11 residues. CDR1 is SGHAT, CDR2 FQNNGV, per germline. The CDR3 sequence is CASSLTSEQYF. For the CDR3, the DNA is TGTGCCAGCAGCCTTACTAGCGAGCAGTACTTC.

The chain has TRBV7-6 and TRBJ2-5; 14 bases match TRBD2. The CDR3 covers 16 residues. The germline CDR1 and CDR2 sequences are SGHVS and FNYEAQ. The V gene end was trimmed by 7 bases and the J gene end by 5 bases; junction bases not matched to a gene: 9. CDR3 in DNA: TGTGCCAGCATCAGACTAGCGGGGGGGCCGAGGGAGACCCAGTACTTC. As protein: CASIRLAGGPRETQYF.

In this sample, this clonotype turned up many times. V usage is TRBV2 and J usage is TRBJ2-5, with a tentative D call TRBD2 (6 bases). This CDR3 has 11 amino acids. Trimming removed 10 bases from V and 1 base from J, with 7 bases in between. From germline, CDR1 is SNHLY and CDR2 FYNNEI. CDR3 region: CATGVQETQYF. The CDR3 DNA reads TGTGCCACGGGGGTCCAAGAGACCCAGTACTTC. The full variable domain, rest sourced from reference TRBV2 and TRBJ2-5, is EPEVTQTPSHQVTQMGQEVILRCVPISNHLYFYWYRQILGQKVEFLVSFYNNEISEKSEIFDDQFSVERPDGSNFTLKIRSTKLEDSAMYFCATGVQETQYFGPGTRLLVL.

This clonotype was seen a handful of times. V is TRBV9 and J is TRBJ1-1, with D possibly TRBD1 on 5 matching bases. Germline values: CDR1 SGDLS, CDR2 YYNGEE. There are 16 residues in the CDR3. The V end lost 0 bases, the J end lost 1 base, and 13 bases lay between the germline ends. CDR3 protein: CASSVEDTRRNTEAFF. CDR3 DNA: TGTGCCAGCAGCGTAGAGGACACCCGGAGGAACACTGAAGCTTTCTTT. Variable domain in full (rest from reference TRBV9 and TRBJ1-1): DSGVTQTPKHLITATGQRVTLRCSPRSGDLSVYWYQQSLDQGLQFLIQYYNGEERAKGNILERFSAQQFPDLHSELNLSSLELGDSALYFCASSVEDTRRNTEAFFGQGTRLTVV.

In this sample, this clonotype turned up once. This may come from a read error, since a much larger clone is one base off. The rearrangement uses TRBV4-3 and TRBJ2-7; 9 bases map to TRBD2. Germline loops: CDR1 LGHNA, CDR2 YSLEER. This CDR3 is 16 amino acids long. J was trimmed by 0 bases and V by 2 bases; bases with no gene match: 5. CDR3 sequence reads: CASSQQGLANSYEQYF. In DNA, the CDR3 is TGCGCCAGCAGCCAACAGGGACTAGCCAACTCCTACGAGCAGTACTTC.

This clonotype has a count of ten or more. The chain recombines TRBV5-1 with TRBJ1-1; no reliable D call. CDR3 size: 12 residues. CDR1 is SGHRS, CDR2 YFSETQ, per germline. Trimming pared 7 bases from V and 1 base from J, leaving 8 bases between. CDR3 nucleotides: TGCGCCAGCTCTTTTCCGAACACTGAAGCTTTCTTT. Its protein product is CASSFPNTEAFF.

In this sample, this clonotype turned up many times. V is TRBV4-1 and J is TRBJ1-3; a possible D gene is TRBD1 (5 bases). Deletions cut 1 base from V and 0 bases from J, with 10 bases between. The germline V gene encodes CDR1 MGHRA and CDR2 YSYEKL. The CDR3 spans 16 residues. CDR3 residues: CASSQGDGLSGNTIYF. CDR3 DNA sequence: TGCGCCAGCAGCCAAGGGGACGGGCTCTCTGGAAACACCATATATTTT.

This clonotype was counted at least ten times. The chain combines TRBV7-8 with TRBJ2-1; a weak D match, TRBD2 (5 bases). The length of the CDR3 is 14 residues. The ends were cut back, 5 bases at V and 9 bases at J, with 17 bases in the middle. In germline, CDR1 is SGHVS, CDR2 FQNEAQ. CDR3 sequence: CASSPGGSAPEQFF. Written as DNA, the CDR3 is TGTGCCAGCAGCCCTGGAGGTAGTGCCCCTGAGCAGTTCTTC. The entire variable domain, with the rest obtained from reference TRBV7-8 and TRBJ2-1, is as follows: GAGVSQSPRYKVAKRGQDVALRCDPISGHVSLFWYQQALGQGPEFLTYFQNEAQLDKSGLPSDRFFAERPEGSVSTLKIQRTQQEDSAVYLCASSPGGSAPEQFFGPGTRLTVL.

Notes on this clonotype: A read error may explain this, as a much larger clone is one base away. The CDR3 DNA reads TGCAGTGCTAGAGGCGGGGGGAAGTCACCCCTCCACTTT. Translated, it gives CSARGGGKSPLHF. This sequence joins TRBV20-1 and TRBJ1-6; D possibly corresponds to TRBD1 (5 bases). V dropped 1 base and J dropped 10 bases, with 11 bases sitting between them. Germline CDR1 and CDR2: DFQATT and SNEGSKA (reference sequence). The CDR3 totals 13 residues.

The chain joins TRBV4-1 to TRBJ1-1, with 10 bases lining up with TRBD1. This CDR3 comprises 16 residues. Germline-derived CDR1 and CDR2 are MGHRA and YSYEKL. The trim removed 2 bases at V and 2 bases at J, leaving 5 bases unmatched. The CDR3 DNA follows: TGCGCCAGCAGCCAATCGACAGGGGGCACTAACACTGAAGCTTTCTTT. It specifies CASSQSTGGTNTEAFF.

The count of this clonotype is one. This may be a read error, as it is one base from a much larger clone. In this CDR3 the conserved last residue, phenylalanine or tryptophan, is missing, so a read error is likely. The CDR3 is CASSVDSGNADTQYY. The CDR3 nucleotides read TGTGCCAGCAGTGTTGATAGCGGGAATGCAGATACGCAGTATTAT. The chain uses TRBV6-4 and TRBJ2-3, with 8 bases that match TRBD2. Germline CDR1 is MRHNA and CDR2 is SNTAGT. V was pared by 4 bases and J by 4 bases, with 7 bases of the junction left unmatched. This CDR3 spans 15 amino acids.

The chain recombines TRBV7-9 with TRBJ2-3; 13 nucleotides align to TRBD2. The CDR3 has 16 amino acids. From germline, CDR1 is SEHNR and CDR2 FQNEAQ (reference sequence). V lost 6 bases, J lost 2 bases, and 5 bases stayed unmatched. The CDR3 is CASSPGLAGDTDTQYF. In DNA form, the CDR3 reads TGTGCCAGCAGTCCAGGACTAGCGGGGGACACAGATACGCAGTATTTT. The full variable domain, completed using reference TRBV7-9 and TRBJ2-3, is DTGVSQNPRHKITKRGQNVTFRCDPISEHNRLYWYRQTLGQGPEFLTYFQNEAQLEKSRLLSDRFSAERPKGSFSTLEIQRTEQGDSAMYLCASSPGLAGDTDTQYFGPGTRLTVL.

This clonotype was recorded only once. V is TRBV12-3 or TRBV12-4 and J is TRBJ2-7, with TRBD2 matching 9 bases. The CDR3 is 14 amino acids. V was clipped by 7 bases and J by 7 bases; unmatched bases: 11. The CDR3: CASKTEREADEQYF. The DNA for the CDR3 is TGTGCCAGCAAAACCGAGCGGGAGGCTGATGAGCAGTACTTC.

This clonotype occurred many times. The V and J genes are TRBV7-2 and TRBJ2-3; no firm D call. This CDR3 has 14 residues. The germline V gene has CDR1 SGHTA and CDR2 FQGNSA. V lost 5 bases, J lost 2 bases, and 11 bases lay in between. The chain's CDR3 is CASSLGRITDTQYF. CDR3 in DNA: TGTGCCAGCAGCCTTGGACGGATCACAGATACGCAGTATTTT.

At least ten counts were recorded for this clonotype. The chain couples TRBV6-1 to TRBJ1-1; 7 positions agree with TRBD1. Germline assignment: CDR1 MNHNS and CDR2 SASEGT. V shed 6 bases and J 0 bases; nucleotides not matched to a gene: 4. CDR3 length: 14 residues. The CDR3 bases are TGTGCCAGCAGACAAGGGACAGTGAACACTGAAGCTTTCTTT. It translates to CASRQGTVNTEAFF.

This clonotype was seen a few times. The chain combines TRBV12-5 with TRBJ2-3; D may be TRBD1 (6 bases). The CDR3 is 14 amino acids. Per the germline V gene, CDR1 is LGHNT and CDR2 is FRNRAP. V lost 1 base and J lost 6, with 11 bases in between. For the CDR3, the DNA is TGTGCTAGTGGTTTGGAAGGGGGTCACGATACGCAGTATTTT. This codes for CASGLEGGHDTQYF.

This clonotype was seen ten or more times. The V call is TRBV20-1, the J call TRBJ1-5; D is undetermined. Germline V lookup: CDR1 DFQATT, CDR2 SNEGSKA (reference sequence). CDR3 length: 15 amino acids. V was clipped by 1 base and J by 2 bases, with 12 bases between them. In DNA, the CDR3 is TGCAGTGCTAGAGTATGGGGAGTGGGCAATCAGCCCCAGCATTTT. Encoded protein: CSARVWGVGNQPQHF.

This clonotype was counted ten times or more. The genes are TRBV6-1 and TRBJ1-2, with TRBD1 matching over 9 bases. Trimming took 5 bases from V and 4 from J; bases not matched to a gene: 5. In germline, CDR1 is MNHNS, CDR2 SASEGT. This CDR3 region has 14 residues. The CDR3 nucleotides read TGTGCCAGCAGTCCTGACAGGGGGACCTATGGCTACACCTTC. It specifies CASSPDRGTYGYTF.

This clonotype was seen a few times. The rearrangement links TRBV3-1 to TRBJ2-5; TRBD2 agrees at 14 bases. The ends lost 6 bases at V and 1 base at J; junction bases unmatched: 1. The CDR3 sequence is 15 residues long. CDR1 and CDR2 from the germline V gene are LGHDT and YNNKEL (reference sequence). Written as DNA, the CDR3 is TGTGCCAGCAGGACTAGCGGGGGGGCCCAAGAGACCCAGTACTTC. It specifies CASRTSGGAQETQYF.

As regards this clonotype: This clone may be a read error of a much larger clone one base away. The V and J genes are TRBV5-4 and TRBJ2-3, with D maybe TRBD2 (6 bases). CDR1 is SGHNT and CDR2 is YYREEE in the germline V gene (reference sequence). V was pared by 4 bases and J by 8 bases, with 26 bases between. The CDR3 runs to 17 residues. CDR3 loop: CASSVSSGGTRGGTQYF. The DNA of the CDR3 is TGTGCCAGCAGCGTGTCCTCTGGCGGAACCCGGGGAGGTACGCAGTATTTT.

The chain uses TRBV12-5 and TRBJ1-2, with D maybe TRBD1 (6 bases). The CDR3 extends over 15 amino acids. Germline loops: CDR1 LGHNT, CDR2 FRNRAP. Between the trimmed V and J ends, which lost 7 bases and 8 bases, there was a span of 23 bases. CDR3 residues: CASAQGTGPVEGYTF. The CDR3 DNA sequence: TGTGCTAGTGCACAGGGTACCGGACCTGTTGAGGGCTACACCTTC.

This clonotype was observed a handful of times. The chain links TRBV19 to TRBJ2-5; 10 nucleotides align to TRBD1. V lost 5 bases and J lost 4; bases outside the gene matches: 4. From germline, CDR1 is LNHDA and CDR2 SQIVND (reference sequence). This CDR3 spans 14 amino acids. The CDR3: CASSDRGRGETQYF. DNA of the CDR3: TGTGCCAGTAGTGACAGGGGGCGAGGAGAGACCCAGTACTTC.

This clonotype was counted at least ten times. J is TRBJ2-1 and V is TRBV19; no definite D call. Germline V CDR1 and CDR2: LNHDA, SQIVND (reference sequence). CDR3 size: 14 residues. V lost 4 bases and J 6 bases, leaving 13 bases between the germline ends. The DNA for the CDR3 is TGTGCCAGTAGTACTGTGGTTTCCCCCAATGAGCAGTTCTTC. It yields the protein CASSTVVSPNEQFF.

This clonotype was seen many times. The chain carries TRBV6-6 and TRBJ1-4; the match to TRBD1 covers 9 bases. The CDR3 length is 17 residues. V trimming: 2 bases; J trimming: 0 bases; junction bases outside the gene matches: 4. Germline V gives CDR1 MNHNY, CDR2 SVGAGI (reference sequence). The CDR3 coding sequence is TGTGCCAGCAGTTACGCCTGGACAGGGGCAACTAATGAAAAACTGTTTTTT. It is translated as CASSYAWTGATNEKLFF.

The chain has TRBV29-1 and TRBJ2-5; D is ambiguous. Trimming stripped 6 bases from V and 5 bases from J, with 13 bases between. CDR3 length: 12 amino acids. Germline V gene sequence: CDR1 SQVTM, CDR2 ANQGSEA. This CDR3 reads CSVAKNGETQYF. The CDR3 DNA sequence: TGCAGCGTCGCAAAGAATGGGGAGACCCAGTACTTC. Based on the CDR3 plus reference TRBV29-1 and TRBJ2-5, the full variable domain is SAVISQKPSRDICQRGTSLTIQCQVDSQVTMMFWYRQQPGQSLTLIATANQGSEATYESGFVIDKFPISRPNLTFSTLTVSNMSPEDSSIYLCSVAKNGETQYFGPGTRLLVL.

This clonotype was counted between two and nine times. The chain carries TRBV18 and TRBJ2-2, with D perhaps TRBD1 (6 bases). V lost 4 bases and J lost 1, with 7 bases in between. The CDR3 consists of 14 residues. The germline V gene encodes CDR1 KGHSH and CDR2 LQKENI. As DNA, the CDR3 is TGTGCCAGCTCACAACAGGGGAACACCGGGGAGCTGTTTTTT. As protein: CASSQQGNTGELFF.

Notes on this clonotype: The junction shows a germline mismatch at one end, possibly a read error. The genes are TRBV6-2 or TRBV6-3 and TRBJ2-7, with 8 bases lining up with TRBD1. CDR1 and CDR2 from the germline V gene are MNHEY and SVGEGT. CDR3 length equals 14 residues. CDR3: CVSSGTGAPYEQYF. DNA for the CDR3: TGTGTCAGCAGTGGGACAGGAGCCCCCTACGAGCAGTACTTC.

The chain is built from TRBV7-9 and TRBJ1-6; 11 nucleotides match TRBD1. This CDR3 is built from 16 residues. Trimming at V came to 1 base and at J to 10 bases, leaving 6 bases not matched to a gene. Germline CDR1 reads SEHNR; CDR2 reads FQNEAQ (reference sequence). CDR3 amino acids: CASSLDPGQGASPLHF. The DNA of the CDR3 is TGTGCCAGCAGCTTAGATCCCGGACAGGGGGCCTCACCCCTCCACTTT.

In its sample, this clonotype was seen a few times. The chain joins TRBV3-1 to TRBJ1-1; the D gene is possibly TRBD1 (5 bases). The CDR3 runs 12 residues. V shed 3 bases and J shed 7 bases, with 9 bases lying between them. Germline assignment: CDR1 LGHDT and CDR2 YNNKEL (reference sequence). CDR3 in DNA: TGTGCCAGCAGCCAGTACAGGAGTGAAGCTTTCTTT. The encoded protein is CASSQYRSEAFF.

This clonotype was counted many times. The chain recombines TRBV3-1 with TRBJ2-3, with 10 bases lining up with TRBD2. V gave up 0 bases and J gave up 4 bases; unmatched junction bases: 13. CDR1 is LGHDT, CDR2 YNNKEL, per germline (reference sequence). This CDR3 has 19 amino acids. The CDR3 here is CASSQDGRRLAGVADTQYF. The CDR3 bases are TGTGCCAGCAGCCAAGATGGACGAAGGCTAGCGGGAGTCGCAGATACGCAGTATTTT.

The CDR3 region is CASSPRGLGTPGNTIYF. The CDR3 nucleotides are TGTGCCAGCAGCCCAAGAGGCCTGGGGACCCCTGGAAACACCATATATTTT. This chain connects TRBV14 to TRBJ1-3; D possibly corresponds to TRBD1 (5 bases). Per the germline V gene, CDR1 is SGHDN and CDR2 is FVKESK. The V end was cut by 4 bases, the J end by 2 bases, with 18 bases between. The CDR3 loop spans 17 amino acids.